The 27 T cell receptor beta chains in this list originate from one sample, sequenced in a study of monozygotic twins with inflammatory bowel disease. TCRdb reprocessed the 5' RACE reads and stores each CDR3 protein as one record, lacking DNA. This sample's clone table lists 400,000 or so distinct CDR3 sequences. The sample was blood. These receptors all come from a human donor with ulcerative colitis or Crohn's disease, or a healthy co-twin of an affected twin (not recorded which).

J is TRBJ2-1 and V is TRBV25-1; TCRdb selects TRBD1, and the lack of DNA leaves this call unchecked. The CDR3 has 16 amino acids. Germline lookup yields CDR1 MGHDK and CDR2 SYGVNS. The CDR3 sequence is CASSDSGHLNYNEQFF. Full variable domain (missing parts from reference TRBV25-1 and TRBJ2-1): EADIYQTPRYLVIGTGKKITLECSQTMGHDKMYWYQQDPGMELHLIHYSYGVNSTEKGDLSSESTVSRIRTEHFPLTLESARPSHTSQYLCASSDSGHLNYNEQFFGPGTRLTVL.

The chain carries TRBV3-1 and TRBJ2-7. Germline-derived CDR1 and CDR2 are LGHDT and YNNKEL (reference sequence). CDR3 length equals 14 residues. The CDR3 region is CASSLRSTPYEQYF.

J is TRBJ1-1 and V is TRBV29-1. Looked up from germline, CDR1 is SQVTM and CDR2 is ANQGSEA. The CDR3 length is 15 residues. The CDR3 here is CSVGRSITLNTEAFF.

The chain employs TRBV29-1 and TRBJ1-2; TCRdb selects TRBD1, and the lack of DNA leaves this call unchecked. Looked up from germline, CDR1 is SQVTM and CDR2 is ANQGSEA. The CDR3 loop spans 13 amino acids. The CDR3 loop is CSVGTGSYHGYTF.

The chain joins TRBV6-5 to TRBJ1-4; TCRdb's assignment of TRBD1 cannot be checked, as there is no DNA. Germline assignment: CDR1 MNHEY and CDR2 SVGAGI. The CDR3 is 14 residues long. The CDR3 here is CASSSGQLNEKLFF.

The chain links TRBV5-1 to TRBJ1-1; TCRdb selects TRBD1, and the lack of DNA leaves this call unchecked. This CDR3 has 14 residues. Germline V CDR1 and CDR2: SGHRS, YFSETQ. The chain's CDR3 is CASSPQAGHTEAFF.

The chain couples TRBV5-1 to TRBJ2-1; TCRdb's D gene call, TRBD1, goes unchecked for lack of DNA. Germline loops: CDR1 SGHRS, CDR2 YFSETQ. CDR3 length equals 15 residues. The CDR3 sequence: CASSLELGGRREQFF.

This sequence joins TRBV4-2 and TRBJ1-1; TCRdb's D call of TRBD1 is untestable without DNA. The CDR3 sequence is 12 residues long. From germline, CDR1 is LGHNA and CDR2 YNFKEQ. The CDR3 spells CASSQGGDEAFF.

The chain combines TRBV28 with TRBJ2-4; TCRdb picks TRBD1, but there is no DNA to check that call. CDR3 size: 17 residues. From germline, CDR1 is MDHEN and CDR2 SYDVKM. The CDR3 reads CASSLSGQGLAKNIQYF. The complete variable domain, with remaining parts taken from reference TRBV28 and TRBJ2-4, reads DVKVTQSSRYLVKRTGEKVFLECVQDMDHENMFWYRQDPGLGLRLIYFSYDVKMKEKGDIPEGYSVSREKKERFSLILESASTNQTSMYLCASSLSGQGLAKNIQYFGAGTRLSVL.

The chain combines TRBV7-8 with TRBJ1-2; the TCRdb D gene call, TRBD1, has no DNA to confirm it. The CDR3 sequence is 14 residues long. Germline CDR1 is SGHVS and CDR2 is FQNEAQ. The CDR3 sequence is CASSLGDRGVGYTF.

The J gene is TRBJ1-1, the V gene TRBV7-3; the TCRdb D gene call, TRBD1, has no DNA to confirm it. This CDR3 is 14 amino acids long. Germline CDR1 is SGHTA and CDR2 is FQGTGA. The CDR3 loop is CASSLGGGKGEAFF.

J is TRBJ2-2 and V is TRBV19. The germline CDR1 and CDR2 sequences are LNHDA and SQIVND (reference sequence). The CDR3 is 12 residues long. The CDR3 spells CASRTVTGELFF. The whole variable domain, filled in from reference TRBV19 and TRBJ2-2, reads DGGITQSPKYLFRKEGQNVTLSCEQNLNHDAMYWYRQDPGQGLRLIYYSQIVNDFQKGDIAEGYSVSREKKESFPLTVTSAQKNPTAFYLCASRTVTGELFFGEGSRLTVL.

The chain recombines TRBV12-3 or TRBV12-4 with TRBJ2-2; TCRdb picks TRBD2, but there is no DNA to check that call. This CDR3 has 17 amino acids. CDR3 region: CASSFWTSGGGTGELFF.

The rearrangement links TRBV27 to TRBJ2-7; TCRdb's D call of TRBD1 is untestable without DNA. Germline CDR1 MNHEY, CDR2 SMNVEV (reference sequence). The CDR3 is 15 residues long. The CDR3 sequence is CASSSRDRSSYEQYF.

The chain carries TRBV20-1 and TRBJ2-1; the TCRdb D gene call, TRBD2, has no DNA to confirm it. The CDR3 loop spans 14 amino acids. Germline CDR1 and CDR2: DFQATT and SNEGSKA (reference sequence). CDR3 protein: CSASRTSGRNEQFF.

V is TRBV7-9 and J is TRBJ2-2; TCRdb designates TRBD1, a call that cannot be tested without DNA. Germline CDR1 and CDR2: SEHNR and FQNEAQ (reference sequence). This CDR3 comprises 15 residues. The CDR3 loop reads CASRGELSNTGELFF. Based on the CDR3 plus reference TRBV7-9 and TRBJ2-2, the full variable domain is DTGVSQNPRHKITKRGQNVTFRCDPISEHNRLYWYRQTLGQGPEFLTYFQNEAQLEKSRLLSDRFSAERPKGSFSTLEIQRTEQGDSAMYLCASRGELSNTGELFFGEGSRLTVL.

The chain combines TRBV10-3 with TRBJ1-3; without DNA, the TCRdb call of TRBD1 cannot be checked. From germline, CDR1 is ENHRY and CDR2 SYGVKD. CDR3 size: 15 residues. The CDR3: CATKTGSSSGNTIYF.

This chain's CDR3 is CASLSRYNEQFF. The V call is TRBV5-1, the J call TRBJ2-1; TCRdb calls TRBD1, which cannot be checked without DNA. The CDR3 spans 12 residues. Germline-derived CDR1 and CDR2 are SGHRS and YFSETQ.

The chain links TRBV6-1 to TRBJ1-1; as DNA is missing, the TRBD1 call by TCRdb cannot be tested. This CDR3 spans 15 amino acids. Germline CDR1 reads MNHNS; CDR2 reads SASEGT. The CDR3 reads CASSPRDRANTEAFF.

V and J are TRBV4-2 and TRBJ2-3; the D gene TCRdb calls, TRBD2, cannot be checked with no DNA. CDR1 and CDR2 from the germline V gene are LGHNA and YNFKEQ. This CDR3 has 16 amino acids. The CDR3 spells CASSQDIDSPRDTQYF.

The chain carries TRBV2 and TRBJ2-3. CDR1 is SNHLY and CDR2 is FYNNEI in the germline V gene. The CDR3 is 13 amino acids. Here the CDR3 reads CASSEPGTDTQYF. The full variable domain, in which reference TRBV2 and TRBJ2-3 provide the parts outside the CDR3, is EPEVTQTPSHQVTQMGQEVILRCVPISNHLYFYWYRQILGQKVEFLVSFYNNEISEKSEIFDDQFSVERPDGSNFTLKIRSTKLEDSAMYFCASSEPGTDTQYFGPGTRLTVL.

The J gene is TRBJ1-3, the V gene TRBV12-3 or TRBV12-4; TCRdb picks TRBD1, but there is no DNA to check that call. The CDR3 spans 14 residues. CDR3 residues: CASSRTDSGNTIYF.

J is TRBJ2-2 and V is TRBV11-2. Germline assignment: CDR1 SGHAT and CDR2 FQNNGV. This CDR3 region has 11 residues. The CDR3 region is CASSLLRELFF.

The chain links TRBV7-2 to TRBJ2-3; TCRdb calls TRBD2, which cannot be checked without DNA. From germline, CDR1 is SGHTA and CDR2 FQGNSA. The CDR3 has 15 residues. The CDR3 region is CASSPGGSNTDTQYF.

The gene calls are TRBV6-1 and TRBJ1-1. Germline loops: CDR1 MNHNS, CDR2 SASEGT. The CDR3 has 16 amino acids. CDR3 protein: CASTRGPPGVNTEAFF.

J is TRBJ2-7 and V is TRBV20-1; the D call from TCRdb, TRBD2, cannot be confirmed without DNA. CDR1 DFQATT and CDR2 SNEGSKA come from the germline V gene (reference sequence). This CDR3 spans 17 amino acids. The CDR3 region is CSARVPNPGLASYEQYF.

The V and J genes are TRBV20-1 and TRBJ2-2; TCRdb's D call, TRBD1, is unchecked because there is no DNA. This CDR3 is 17 amino acids long. CDR1 DFQATT and CDR2 SNEGSKA come from the germline V gene (reference sequence). The CDR3 loop reads CSARDLRRASNTGELFF.